This TCR beta chain was observed in a study of T-cell memory formation after mild COVID-19. Study overall: TCR clusters largely stayed donor specific. Findings and limits, study-wide: Balance between CD4 and CD8 was seen in clones contracting day 15 to 85, and a CD4+ lean was seen in later expanders. Contracting clones localized mainly to CM and EM when CD4+ and mainly to EMRA when CD8+. The study detected some responding clones in pre-infection memory, suggesting cross-reactive memory joined.

Each CDR3 protein is one row after TCRdb ran MiXCR on the 5' RACE reads. The sample lists approximately 180,000 distinct CDR3 sequences, around 15% occurring once. V gave up 4 bases and J gave up 0 bases; unmatched junction bases: 9. CDR3 length equals 18 residues. The germline V gene has CDR1 LGHNA and CDR2 YSLEER. Points on this clonotype: Its cognate antigen is unknown.

The sample taken for sequencing was PBMCs or a T cell subset sorted from them (not recorded which). The TCR sequence derives from an adult woman who had mild COVID-19 (a few samples of this study predate the infection). Cell type and time point are not known. This chain uses TRBV4-3 with TRBJ2-7; the match to TRBD2 covers 13 bases. The CDR3 bases are TGCGCCAGCAGCCCCCGACTAGCGGGAGGACTCAGCTCCTACGAGCAGTACTTC. It specifies CASSPRLAGGLSSYEQYF.